The next 16 T cell receptor beta chains were all read from a single sample in a study of T cell repertoires in ileal Crohn's disease. Profiled with immunoSEQ multiplex PCR; TCRdb holds only in-frame clones, not every one. The top ten hold 6.5% of the sample, which has 11,000 to 15,000 clones, 80% to 85% seen once. Sequencing was performed on ileal tissue. Receptors originate from an adult with Crohn's disease.

This clone was seen a single time. This sequence joins TRBV7-9 and TRBJ1-6; 10 nucleotides agree with TRBD1. Germline V gene sequence: CDR1 SEHNR, CDR2 FQNEAQ (reference sequence). The CDR3 runs 18 residues. Unmatched junction bases numbered 12, after V lost 5 bases and J lost 5 bases. CDR3 in amino acids: CASSQPAFGTGDNSPLHF. In nucleotides, the CDR3 is TGTGCCAGCAGCCAGCCAGCCTTCGGGACAGGGGATAATTCACCCCTCCACTTT. The full variable domain, with the rest looked up from reference TRBV7-9 and TRBJ1-6, is DTGVSQNPRHKITKRGQNVTFRCDPISEHNRLYWYRQTLGQGPEFLTYFQNEAQLEKSRLLSDRFSAERPKGSFSTLEIQRTEQGDSAMYLCASSQPAFGTGDNSPLHFGNGTRLTVT.

This rearrangement joins TRBV9 to TRBJ2-2, with 13 bases fitting TRBD2. J lost 4 bases, V lost 3 bases, and 3 bases had no gene match. Germline V gives CDR1 SGDLS, CDR2 YYNGEE. The CDR3 sequence is 16 residues long. The CDR3 loop is CASSELAGGRTGELFF. CDR3 nucleotides: TGTGCCAGCAGCGAACTAGCGGGGGGGCGCACCGGGGAGCTGTTTTTT.

The gene calls are TRBV5-6 and TRBJ2-7, with D tentatively TRBD2 (7 bases). The CDR3 is 16 amino acids. The V and J ends lost 4 bases and 2 bases respectively, with 19 bases between them. CDR1 and CDR2 (germline): SGHDT, YYEEEE. As DNA, the CDR3 is TGTGCCAGCAGCCCCCGAAAGGGGGGGCAGGCCTACGAGCAGTACTTC. This codes for CASSPRKGGQAYEQYF. The entire variable domain, with the rest obtained from reference TRBV5-6 and TRBJ2-7, is as follows: DAGVTQSPTHLIKTRGQQVTLRCSPKSGHDTVSWYQQALGQGPQFIFQYYEEEERQRGNFPDRFSGHQFPNYSSELNVNALLLGDSALYLCASSPRKGGQAYEQYFGPGTRLTVT.

The V call is TRBV7-3, the J call TRBJ2-5; 7 bases fit TRBD1. The CDR3 length is 14 residues. Trimming cost V 6 bases and J 2 bases; bases outside gene matches: 6. Per the germline V gene, CDR1 is SGHTA and CDR2 is FQGTGA. The CDR3 here is CASSITGVQETQYF. CDR3 bases: TGTGCCAGCAGTATTACAGGGGTTCAAGAGACCCAGTACTTC.

This clone was recorded only once. This CDR3 reads CASSVTSKETQYF. In DNA, the CDR3 is TGTGCCAGCAGTGTCACTAGTAAAGAGACCCAGTACTTC. J is TRBJ2-5 and V is TRBV2, with a tentative D call TRBD2 (5 bases). Per germline, CDR1 SNHLY and CDR2 FYNNEI. CDR3 size: 13 residues. V lost 4 bases to trimming and J lost 3 bases, with 9 bases between them. Based on the CDR3 plus reference TRBV2 and TRBJ2-5, the full variable domain is EPEVTQTPSHQVTQMGQEVILRCVPISNHLYFYWYRQILGQKVEFLVSFYNNEISEKSEIFDDQFSVERPDGSNFTLKIRSTKLEDSAMYFCASSVTSKETQYFGPGTRLLVL.

The genes are TRBV13 and TRBJ2-7; 10 bases map to TRBD2. With 5 bases clipped from V and 6 bases from J, the junction kept 10 bases outside the gene matches. Germline loops: CDR1 PRHDT, CDR2 FYEKMQ (reference sequence). The CDR3 loop spans 15 amino acids. The CDR3 nucleotides are TGTGCCAGCAGCATCTCCAGCGGGGGGGCAGGCGAGCAGTACTTC. It is translated as CASSISSGGAGEQYF.

V usage is TRBV2 and J usage is TRBJ2-7; TRBD1 matches 10 bases. The germline V gene encodes CDR1 SNHLY and CDR2 FYNNEI. The CDR3 loop spans 14 amino acids. V lost 6 bases and J lost 2; bases outside the gene matches: 4. The CDR3 region is CASRLTGGPYEQYF. CDR3 bases: TGTGCCAGCAGGCTGACAGGGGGCCCCTACGAGCAGTACTTC.

The V gene is TRBV7-6, the J gene TRBJ2-5; 11 nucleotides match TRBD2. Germline V gene lookup returns CDR1 SGHVS and CDR2 FNYEAQ. This CDR3 is built from 16 residues. Trimming cost V 5 bases and J 4 bases; bases outside gene matches: 9. The CDR3 spells CASSVSTGLAGETQYF. The CDR3 DNA reads as TGTGCCAGCAGCGTTTCCACCGGACTAGCGGGAGAGACCCAGTACTTC. The variable domain in full, completed from reference TRBV7-6 and TRBJ2-5, reads GAGVSQSPRYKVTKRGQDVALRCDPISGHVSLYWYRQALGQGPEFLTYFNYEAQQDKSGLPNDRFSAERPEGSISTLTIQRTEQRDSAMYRCASSVSTGLAGETQYFGPGTRLLVL.

CDR3 nucleotide sequence: TGTGCCAGCAGCCCGCGGCTGGTCCGAGATACGCAGTATTTT. Translating it yields CASSPRLVRDTQYF. The chain employs TRBV7-9 and TRBJ2-3; D is ambiguous. The CDR3 covers 14 residues. Looked up from germline, CDR1 is SEHNR and CDR2 is FQNEAQ (reference sequence). Deletions cut 5 bases from V and 5 bases from J, with 14 bases between. Based on the CDR3 plus reference TRBV7-9 and TRBJ2-3, the full variable domain is DTGVSQNPRHKITKRGQNVTFRCDPISEHNRLYWYRQTLGQGPEFLTYFQNEAQLEKSRLLSDRFSAERPKGSFSTLEIQRTEQGDSAMYLCASSPRLVRDTQYFGPGTRLTVL.

The rearrangement links TRBV28 to TRBJ2-1, with D perhaps matching TRBD2 (5 bases). V shed 2 bases and J shed 7 bases, with 9 bases lying between them. The germline gives CDR1 MDHEN, CDR2 SYDVKM. The length of the CDR3 is 13 residues. The CDR3 region has the DNA TGTGCCAGCAGTTTAGTCCGGGGTAATGAGCAGTTCTTC. This translates into CASSLVRGNEQFF.

This clone came up once. J is TRBJ1-1 and V is TRBV4-1; possible D gene TRBD1, 5 bases. V was cut by 3 bases and J by 11 bases, with 13 bases left in between. Germline assignment: CDR1 MGHRA and CDR2 YSYEKL. The CDR3 is 12 residues long. The CDR3 DNA reads TGCGCCAGCAGCCATAACCAGGGTCACGCTTTCTTT. It translates to CASSHNQGHAFF.

The chain recombines TRBV14 with TRBJ1-2, with 8 bases identical to TRBD1. Per germline, CDR1 SGHDN and CDR2 FVKESK. The CDR3 totals 15 residues. J lost 5 bases, V lost 4 bases, and 9 bases had no gene match. CDR3 nucleotides: TGTGCCAGCAGCCTAAGGGCTGGACAGGGATATGGCTACACCTTC. As protein: CASSLRAGQGYGYTF.

This sequence joins TRBV6-1 and TRBJ2-6; TRBD1 is a possible D gene (6 bases). The CDR3 length is 15 residues. CDR1 is MNHNS and CDR2 is SASEGT in the germline V gene. Trimming removed 4 bases at V and 1 base at J, with 8 bases between. The chain's CDR3 is CASSAGVSGANVLTF. CDR3 DNA: TGTGCCAGCAGTGCAGGGGTTTCTGGGGCCAACGTCCTGACTTTC.

The chain links TRBV5-8 to TRBJ2-7; 8 bases are a match to TRBD1. The CDR3 spans 14 residues. Germline CDR1 SGHTS, CDR2 YDEGEE. Trimming took 0 bases from V and 4 from J; bases not matched to a gene: 3. CDR3 DNA: TGTGCCAGCAGCTTGGGGCAGGGGGCTTACGAGCAGTACTTC. Translated, it gives CASSLGQGAYEQYF. The full variable domain, completed using reference TRBV5-8 and TRBJ2-7, is EAGVTQSPTHLIKTRGQQATLRCSPISGHTSVYWYQQALGLGLQFLLWYDEGEERNRGNFPPRFSGRQFPNYSSELNVNALELEDSALYLCASSLGQGAYEQYFGPGTRLTVT.

The V gene is TRBV5-1, the J gene TRBJ2-5; maybe TRBD2 (6 bases). CDR1 and CDR2 (germline): SGHRS, YFSETQ. The V and J ends lost 0 bases and 5 bases respectively, with 14 bases between them. This CDR3 comprises 15 residues. The CDR3 nucleotides are TGCGCCAGCAGCTTGGCCCAGGCGGGGACGGAGACCCAGTACTTC. It encodes CASSLAQAGTETQYF.

The chain links TRBV6-1 to TRBJ2-3; 9 nucleotides agree with TRBD2. Germline lookup yields CDR1 MNHNS and CDR2 SASEGT. The V segment lost 4 bases and the J segment 4 bases; nucleotides outside the gene matches: 6. This CDR3 has 15 amino acids. The CDR3 protein is CASSVGGGAPDTQYF. The CDR3 DNA is TGTGCCAGCAGTGTAGGCGGGGGGGCTCCAGATACGCAGTATTTT.